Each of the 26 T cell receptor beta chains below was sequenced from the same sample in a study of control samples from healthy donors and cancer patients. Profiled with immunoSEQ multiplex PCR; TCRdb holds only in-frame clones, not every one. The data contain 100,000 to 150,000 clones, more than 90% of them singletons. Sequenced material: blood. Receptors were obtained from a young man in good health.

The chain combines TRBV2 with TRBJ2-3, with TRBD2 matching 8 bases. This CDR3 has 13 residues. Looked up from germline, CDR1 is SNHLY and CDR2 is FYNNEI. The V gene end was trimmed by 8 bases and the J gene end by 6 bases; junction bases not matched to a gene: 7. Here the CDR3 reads CASRTGGRDTQYF. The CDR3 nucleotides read TGTGCCAGCCGGACGGGGGGGCGGGATACGCAGTATTTT.

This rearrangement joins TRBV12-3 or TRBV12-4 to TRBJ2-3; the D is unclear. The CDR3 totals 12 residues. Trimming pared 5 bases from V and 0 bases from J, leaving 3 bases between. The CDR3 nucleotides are TGTGCCAGCAGTGTTAGCACAGATACGCAGTATTTT. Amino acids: CASSVSTDTQYF.

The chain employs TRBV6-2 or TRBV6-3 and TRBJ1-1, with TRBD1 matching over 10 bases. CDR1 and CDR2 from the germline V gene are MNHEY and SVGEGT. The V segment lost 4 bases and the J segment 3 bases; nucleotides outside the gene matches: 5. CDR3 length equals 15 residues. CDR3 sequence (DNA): TGTGCCAGCAGTTCCCGGGACAGGGGACACACTGAAGCTTTCTTT. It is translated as CASSSRDRGHTEAFF.

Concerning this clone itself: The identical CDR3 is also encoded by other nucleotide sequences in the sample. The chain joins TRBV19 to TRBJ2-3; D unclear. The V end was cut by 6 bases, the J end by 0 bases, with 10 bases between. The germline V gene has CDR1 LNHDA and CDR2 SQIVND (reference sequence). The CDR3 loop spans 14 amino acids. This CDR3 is CASSIMASTDTQYF. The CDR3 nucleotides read TGTGCCAGTAGCATCATGGCAAGCACAGATACGCAGTATTTT.

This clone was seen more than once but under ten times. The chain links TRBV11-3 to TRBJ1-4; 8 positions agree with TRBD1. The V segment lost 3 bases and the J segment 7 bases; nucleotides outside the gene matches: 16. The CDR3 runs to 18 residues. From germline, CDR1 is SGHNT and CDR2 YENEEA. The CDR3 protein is CASSFFRERTGRREKLFF. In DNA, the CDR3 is TGTGCCAGCAGCTTTTTTAGAGAGCGGACAGGGAGACGTGAAAAACTGTTTTTT.

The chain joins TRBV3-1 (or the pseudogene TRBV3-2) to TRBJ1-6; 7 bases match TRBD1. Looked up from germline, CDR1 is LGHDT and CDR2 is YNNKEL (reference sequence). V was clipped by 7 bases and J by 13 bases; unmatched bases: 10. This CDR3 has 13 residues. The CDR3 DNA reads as TGTGCCAGCACCGCTAGGGACAGAATGCCCCTCCACTTT. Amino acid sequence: CASTARDRMPLHF.

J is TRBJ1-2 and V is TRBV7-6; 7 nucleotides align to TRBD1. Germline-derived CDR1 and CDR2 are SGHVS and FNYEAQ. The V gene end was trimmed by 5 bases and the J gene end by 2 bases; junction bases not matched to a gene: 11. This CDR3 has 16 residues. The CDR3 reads CASSALSEGANYGYTF. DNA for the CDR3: TGTGCCAGCAGCGCTTTGAGTGAGGGGGCAAACTATGGCTACACCTTC.

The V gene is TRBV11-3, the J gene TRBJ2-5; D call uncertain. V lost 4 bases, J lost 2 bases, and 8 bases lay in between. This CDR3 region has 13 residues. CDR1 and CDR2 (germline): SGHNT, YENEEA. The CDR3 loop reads CASSWKGQETQYF. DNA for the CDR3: TGTGCCAGCAGCTGGAAAGGACAAGAGACCCAGTACTTC.

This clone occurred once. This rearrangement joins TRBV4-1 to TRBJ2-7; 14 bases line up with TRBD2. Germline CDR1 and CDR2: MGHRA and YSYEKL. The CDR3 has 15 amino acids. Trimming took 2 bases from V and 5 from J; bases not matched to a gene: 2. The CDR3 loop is CASSQLGLAGDEQYF. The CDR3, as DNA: TGCGCCAGCAGCCAACTGGGACTAGCGGGGGACGAGCAGTACTTC.

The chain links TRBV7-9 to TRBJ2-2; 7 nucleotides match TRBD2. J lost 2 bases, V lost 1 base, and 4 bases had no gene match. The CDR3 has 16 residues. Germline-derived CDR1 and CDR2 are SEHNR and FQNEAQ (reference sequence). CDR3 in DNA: TGTGCCAGCAGCTTAGAGCTAGCGGTAAACACCGGGGAGCTGTTTTTT. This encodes CASSLELAVNTGELFF.

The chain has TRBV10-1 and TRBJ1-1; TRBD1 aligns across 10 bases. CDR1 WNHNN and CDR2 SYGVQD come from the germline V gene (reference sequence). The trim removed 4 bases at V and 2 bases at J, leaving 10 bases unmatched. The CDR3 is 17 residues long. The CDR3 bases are TGCGCCAGCAGTGCGATCGACAGGGGGCGGGGAAACACTGAAGCTTTCTTT. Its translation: CASSAIDRGRGNTEAFF.

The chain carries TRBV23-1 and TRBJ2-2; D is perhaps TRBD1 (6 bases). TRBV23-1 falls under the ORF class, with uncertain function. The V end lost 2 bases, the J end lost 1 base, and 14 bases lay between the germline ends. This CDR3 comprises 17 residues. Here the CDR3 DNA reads TGCGCCAGCAGTCAACCTAGGACAGCCCAGAACACCGGGGAGCTGTTTTTT. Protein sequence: CASSQPRTAQNTGELFF.

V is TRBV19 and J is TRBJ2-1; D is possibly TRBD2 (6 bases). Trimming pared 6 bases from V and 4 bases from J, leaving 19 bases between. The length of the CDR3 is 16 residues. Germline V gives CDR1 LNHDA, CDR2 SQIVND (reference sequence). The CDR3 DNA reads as TGTGCCAGTAGAATGGGGGGAAGCGGGCGATACAATGAGCAGTTCTTC. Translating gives CASRMGGSGRYNEQFF.

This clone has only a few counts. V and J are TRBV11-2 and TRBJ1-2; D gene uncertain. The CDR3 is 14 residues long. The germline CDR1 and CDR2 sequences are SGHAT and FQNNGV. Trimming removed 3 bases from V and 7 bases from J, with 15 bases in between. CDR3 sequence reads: CASSLIRESSGYTF. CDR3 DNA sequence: TGTGCCAGCAGCTTGATCCGGGAGAGTAGTGGCTACACCTTC.

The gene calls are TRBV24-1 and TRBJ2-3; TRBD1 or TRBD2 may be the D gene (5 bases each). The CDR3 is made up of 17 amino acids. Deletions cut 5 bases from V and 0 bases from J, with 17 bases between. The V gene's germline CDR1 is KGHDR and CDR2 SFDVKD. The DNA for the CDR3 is TGTGCCACCAGTGGTTATATGTGGGGGATTAGCACAGATACGCAGTATTTT. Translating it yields CATSGYMWGISTDTQYF.

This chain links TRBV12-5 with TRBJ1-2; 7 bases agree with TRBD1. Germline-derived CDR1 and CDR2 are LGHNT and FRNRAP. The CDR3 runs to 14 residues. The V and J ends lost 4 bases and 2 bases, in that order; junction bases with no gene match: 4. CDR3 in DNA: TGTGCTAGTGGTTATCCGACAGGGAACTATGGCTACACCTTC. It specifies CASGYPTGNYGYTF.

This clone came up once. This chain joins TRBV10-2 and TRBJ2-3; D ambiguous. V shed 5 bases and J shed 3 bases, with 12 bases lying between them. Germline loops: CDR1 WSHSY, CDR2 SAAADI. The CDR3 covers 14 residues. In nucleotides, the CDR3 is TGCGCCAGCAGTCCCTTACTCCTTACAGATACGCAGTATTTT. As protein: CASSPLLLTDTQYF.

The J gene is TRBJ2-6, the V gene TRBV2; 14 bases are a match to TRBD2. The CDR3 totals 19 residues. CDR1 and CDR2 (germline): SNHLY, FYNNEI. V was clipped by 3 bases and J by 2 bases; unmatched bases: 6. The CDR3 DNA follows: TGTGCCAGCAGTGACACAATGACTAGCGGGGGGGCTGGGGCCAACGTCCTGACTTTC. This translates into CASSDTMTSGGAGANVLTF.

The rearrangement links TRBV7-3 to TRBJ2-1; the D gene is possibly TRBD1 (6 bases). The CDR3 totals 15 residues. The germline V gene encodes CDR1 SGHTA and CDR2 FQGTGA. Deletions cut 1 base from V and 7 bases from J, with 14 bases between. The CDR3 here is CASSLIGGSTNEQFF. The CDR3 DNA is TGTGCCAGCAGCTTAATAGGGGGATCTACGAATGAGCAGTTCTTC.

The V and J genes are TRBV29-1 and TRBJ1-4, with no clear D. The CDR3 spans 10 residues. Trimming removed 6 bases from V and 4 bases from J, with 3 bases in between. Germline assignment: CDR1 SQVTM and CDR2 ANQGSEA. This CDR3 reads CSVFNEKLFF. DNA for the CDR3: TGCAGCGTATTTAATGAAAAACTGTTTTTT. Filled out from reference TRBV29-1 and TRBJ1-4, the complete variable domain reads SAVISQKPSRDICQRGTSLTIQCQVDSQVTMMFWYRQQPGQSLTLIATANQGSEATYESGFVIDKFPISRPNLTFSTLTVSNMSPEDSSIYLCSVFNEKLFFGSGTQLSVL.

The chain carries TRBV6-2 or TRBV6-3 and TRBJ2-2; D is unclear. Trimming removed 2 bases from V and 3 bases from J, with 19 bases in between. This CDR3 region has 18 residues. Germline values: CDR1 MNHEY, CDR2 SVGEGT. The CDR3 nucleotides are TGTGCCAGCAGTTACCGGCATGTCCAGATCCCCTACACCGGGGAGCTGTTTTTT. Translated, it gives CASSYRHVQIPYTGELFF.

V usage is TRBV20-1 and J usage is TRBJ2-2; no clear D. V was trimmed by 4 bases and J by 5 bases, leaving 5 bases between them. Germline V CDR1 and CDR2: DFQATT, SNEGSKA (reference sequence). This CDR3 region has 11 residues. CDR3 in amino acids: CSAKSTGELFF. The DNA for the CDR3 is TGCAGTGCTAAAAGTACCGGGGAGCTGTTTTTT.

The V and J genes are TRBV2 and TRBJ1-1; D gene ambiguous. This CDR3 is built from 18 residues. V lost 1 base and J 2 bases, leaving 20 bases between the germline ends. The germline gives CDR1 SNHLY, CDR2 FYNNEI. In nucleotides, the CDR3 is TGTGCCAGCAGTGAAGTGGCCTCCTGGAAGAAACGAAACACTGAAGCTTTCTTT. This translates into CASSEVASWKKRNTEAFF.

The CDR3 bases are TGTGCCAGCAGCCCCCATATTAATGAAAAACTGTTTTTT. It encodes CASSPHINEKLFF. The chain has TRBV11-2 and TRBJ1-4, with D unclear. CDR3 size: 13 residues. Germline CDR1 reads SGHAT; CDR2 reads FQNNGV. V was clipped by 5 bases and J by 4 bases, with 8 bases between them.

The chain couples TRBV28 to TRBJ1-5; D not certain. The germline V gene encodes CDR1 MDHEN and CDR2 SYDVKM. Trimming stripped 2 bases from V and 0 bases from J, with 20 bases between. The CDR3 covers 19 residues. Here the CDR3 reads CASSLGPFLGSYSNQPQHF. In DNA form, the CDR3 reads TGTGCCAGCAGTTTAGGACCTTTCTTAGGGAGCTATAGCAATCAGCCCCAGCATTTT.

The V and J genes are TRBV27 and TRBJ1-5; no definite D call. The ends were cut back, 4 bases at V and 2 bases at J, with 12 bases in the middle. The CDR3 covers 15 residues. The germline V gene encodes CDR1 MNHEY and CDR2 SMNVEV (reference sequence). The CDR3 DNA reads TGTGCCAGCAGTTCGTCCATTGAGGGCAATCAGCCCCAGCATTTT. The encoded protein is CASSSSIEGNQPQHF.